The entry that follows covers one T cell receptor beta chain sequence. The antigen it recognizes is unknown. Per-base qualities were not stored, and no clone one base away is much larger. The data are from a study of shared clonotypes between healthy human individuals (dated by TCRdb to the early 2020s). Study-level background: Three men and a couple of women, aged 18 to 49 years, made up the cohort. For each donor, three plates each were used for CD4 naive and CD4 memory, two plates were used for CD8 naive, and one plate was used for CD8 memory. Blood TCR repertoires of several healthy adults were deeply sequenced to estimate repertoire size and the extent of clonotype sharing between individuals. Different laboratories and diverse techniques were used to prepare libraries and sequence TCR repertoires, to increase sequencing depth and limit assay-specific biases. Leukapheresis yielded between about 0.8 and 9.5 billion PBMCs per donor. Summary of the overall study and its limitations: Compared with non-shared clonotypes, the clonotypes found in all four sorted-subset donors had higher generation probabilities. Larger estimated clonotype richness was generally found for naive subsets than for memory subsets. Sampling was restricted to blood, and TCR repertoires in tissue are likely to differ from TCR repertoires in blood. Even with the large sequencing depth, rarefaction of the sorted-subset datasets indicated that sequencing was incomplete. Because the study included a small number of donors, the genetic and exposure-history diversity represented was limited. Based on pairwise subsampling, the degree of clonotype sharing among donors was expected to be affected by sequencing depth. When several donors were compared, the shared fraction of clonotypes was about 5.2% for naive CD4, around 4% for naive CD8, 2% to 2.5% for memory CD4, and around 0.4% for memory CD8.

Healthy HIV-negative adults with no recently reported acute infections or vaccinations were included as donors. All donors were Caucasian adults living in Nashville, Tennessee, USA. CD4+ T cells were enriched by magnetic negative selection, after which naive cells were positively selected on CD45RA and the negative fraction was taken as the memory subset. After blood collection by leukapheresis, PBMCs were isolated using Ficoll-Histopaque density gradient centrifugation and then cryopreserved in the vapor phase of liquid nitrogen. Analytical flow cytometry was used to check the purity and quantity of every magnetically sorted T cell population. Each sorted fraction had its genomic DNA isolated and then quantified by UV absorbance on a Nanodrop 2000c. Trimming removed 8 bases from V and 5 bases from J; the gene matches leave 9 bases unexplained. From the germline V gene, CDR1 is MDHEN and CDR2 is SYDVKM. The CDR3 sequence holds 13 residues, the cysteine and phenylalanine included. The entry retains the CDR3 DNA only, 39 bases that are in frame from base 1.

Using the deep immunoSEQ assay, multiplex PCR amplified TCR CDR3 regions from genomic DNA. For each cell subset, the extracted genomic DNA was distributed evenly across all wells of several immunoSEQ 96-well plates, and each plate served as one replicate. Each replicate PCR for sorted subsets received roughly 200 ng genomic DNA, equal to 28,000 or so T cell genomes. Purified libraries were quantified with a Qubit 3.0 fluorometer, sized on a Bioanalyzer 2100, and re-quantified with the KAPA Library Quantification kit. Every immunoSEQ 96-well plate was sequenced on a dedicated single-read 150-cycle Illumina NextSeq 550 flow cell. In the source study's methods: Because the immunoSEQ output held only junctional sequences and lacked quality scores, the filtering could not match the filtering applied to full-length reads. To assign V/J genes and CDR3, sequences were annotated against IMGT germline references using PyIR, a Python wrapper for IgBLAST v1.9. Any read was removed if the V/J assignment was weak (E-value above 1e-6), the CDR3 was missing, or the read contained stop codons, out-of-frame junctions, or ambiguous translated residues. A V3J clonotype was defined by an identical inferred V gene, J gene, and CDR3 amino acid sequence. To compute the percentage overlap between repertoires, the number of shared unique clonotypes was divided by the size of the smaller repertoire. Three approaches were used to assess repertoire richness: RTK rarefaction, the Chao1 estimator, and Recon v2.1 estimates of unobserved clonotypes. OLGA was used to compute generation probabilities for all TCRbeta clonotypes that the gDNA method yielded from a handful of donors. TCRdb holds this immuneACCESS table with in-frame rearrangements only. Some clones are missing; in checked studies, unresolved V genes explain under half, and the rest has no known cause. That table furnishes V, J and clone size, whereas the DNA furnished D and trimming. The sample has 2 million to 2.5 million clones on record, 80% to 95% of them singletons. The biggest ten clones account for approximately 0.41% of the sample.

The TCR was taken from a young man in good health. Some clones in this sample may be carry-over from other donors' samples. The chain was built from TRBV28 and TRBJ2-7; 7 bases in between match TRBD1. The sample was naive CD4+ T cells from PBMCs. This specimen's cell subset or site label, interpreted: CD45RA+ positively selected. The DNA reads TGTGCCAGCCGTTCAACCACAGGGGACGAGCAGTACTTC. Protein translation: CASRSTTGDEQYF.